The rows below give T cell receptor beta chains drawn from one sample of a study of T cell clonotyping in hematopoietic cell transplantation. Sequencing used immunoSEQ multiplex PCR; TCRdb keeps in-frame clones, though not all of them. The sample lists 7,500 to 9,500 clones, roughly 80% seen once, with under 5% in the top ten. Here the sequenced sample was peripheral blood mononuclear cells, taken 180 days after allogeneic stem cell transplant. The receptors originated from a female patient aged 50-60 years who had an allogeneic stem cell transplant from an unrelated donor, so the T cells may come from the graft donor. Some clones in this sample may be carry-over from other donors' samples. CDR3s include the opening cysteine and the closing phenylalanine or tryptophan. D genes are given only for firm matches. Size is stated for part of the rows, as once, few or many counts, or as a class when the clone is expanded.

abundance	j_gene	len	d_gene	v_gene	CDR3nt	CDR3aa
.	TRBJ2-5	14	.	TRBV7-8	TGTGCCAGCAGCGACCCTGGGTTGCCAGAGACCCAGTACTTC	CASSDPGLPETQYF
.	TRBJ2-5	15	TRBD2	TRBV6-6	TGTGCCAGCAGTTATAACCTAGCGGATCAAGAGACCCAGTACTTC	CASSYNLADQETQYF
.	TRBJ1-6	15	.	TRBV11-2	TGTGCCAGCAGCAGGGACCGGGGCTATAATTCACCCCTCCACTTT	CASSRDRGYNSPLHF
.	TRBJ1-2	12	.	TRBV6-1	TGTGCCAGCAGAACAGGGAACTATGGCTACACCTTC	CASRTGNYGYTF
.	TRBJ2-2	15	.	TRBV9	TGTGCCAGCAGCGTAAGGACAGACCCCACCGGGGAGCTGTTTTTT	CASSVRTDPTGELFF
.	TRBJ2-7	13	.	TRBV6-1	TGTGCCAGCACCCTAGCGTATCCCTACGAGCAGTACTTC	CASTLAYPYEQYF
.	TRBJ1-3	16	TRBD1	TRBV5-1	TGCGCCAGCAGCTCGGCGACAGGGGGCTCTGGAAACACCATATATTTT	CASSSATGGSGNTIYF
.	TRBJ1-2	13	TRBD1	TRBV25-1	TGTGCCAGCAGCGGACTAGACAGGGCGGCCTACACCTTC	CASSGLDRAAYTF
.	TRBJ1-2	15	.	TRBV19	TGTGCCAGTAGTACCCTGAATCTCGACAGAGATGGCTACACCTTC	CASSTLNLDRDGYTF
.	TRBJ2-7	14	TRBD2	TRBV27	TGTGCTAGCCAACTAGCGGGGGGCGACTACGAGCAGTACTTC	CASQLAGGDYEQYF
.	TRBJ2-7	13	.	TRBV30	TGTGCCTGGAGTACCGGGGCACGACGCGAGCAGTACTTC	CAWSTGARREQYF
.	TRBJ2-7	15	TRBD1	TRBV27	TGTGCCAGCAGTGGCACCGGGACAGGCGCCTACGAGCAGTACTTC	CASSGTGTGAYEQYF
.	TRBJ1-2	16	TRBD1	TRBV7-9	TGTGCCAGCAGCTCTCCCGGGACAGGGTACGACTATGGCTACACCTTC	CASSSPGTGYDYGYTF
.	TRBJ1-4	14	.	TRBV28	TGTGCGATTCGGAGCGGAGGAACTAATGAAAAACTGTTTTTT	CAIRSGGTNEKLFF
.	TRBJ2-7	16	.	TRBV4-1	TGCGCCAGCAGCCCCCTGGAGTCCATTAGCTCCTACGAGCAGTACTTC	CASSPLESISSYEQYF
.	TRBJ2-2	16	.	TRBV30	TGTGCCTGGAGTGTACAGTTAGGGGCGAACACCGGGGAGCTGTTTTTT	CAWSVQLGANTGELFF
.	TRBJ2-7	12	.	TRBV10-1	TGCGCCAGCAGTGAGAGAGGGGGAAGGCAGTACTTC	CASSERGGRQYF
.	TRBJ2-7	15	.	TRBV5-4	TGCGCCAGCAGCCGGGGGAGCCAAGCGGTTTACGAGCAGTACTTC	CASSRGSQAVYEQYF
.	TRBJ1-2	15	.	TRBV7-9	TGTGCCAGCAGCTTAGGGACAGAAATTTTCGATGGCTACACCTTC	CASSLGTEIFDGYTF
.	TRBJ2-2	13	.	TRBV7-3	TGTGCCAGCAGCCCGGGACTGCCCGGGGAGCTGTTTTTT	CASSPGLPGELFF
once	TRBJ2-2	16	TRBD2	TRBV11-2	TGTGCCAGCAGCCAGTCCGGGAGGCTGAACACCGGGGAGCTGTTTTTT	CASSQSGRLNTGELFF
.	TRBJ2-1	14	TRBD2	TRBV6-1	TGTGCCAGCAGTGTGCGGGGGGCCGCCAATGAGCAGTTCTTC	CASSVRGAANEQFF
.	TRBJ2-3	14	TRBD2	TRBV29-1	TGCAGCGTTGTCCTAGCGGGGGGCCGGGGTACGCAGTATTTT	CSVVLAGGRGTQYF
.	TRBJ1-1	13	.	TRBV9	TGTGCCAGCAGCGGTGGGTCTAGGGTTAGAGCTTTCTTT	CASSGGSRVRAFF
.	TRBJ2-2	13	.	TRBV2	TGTGCCAGCAGTGAAAAGATCACCGGGGAGCTGTTTTTT	CASSEKITGELFF
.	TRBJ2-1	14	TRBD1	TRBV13	TGTGCCAGCAGCTTAGGGAGGGGGCGGAATGAGCAGTTCTTC	CASSLGRGRNEQFF
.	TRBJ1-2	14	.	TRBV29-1	TGCAGCGTTGAACGAGCCATAATATCAAAAGGCTACACCTTC	CSVERAIISKGYTF
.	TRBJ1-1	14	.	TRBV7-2	TGTGCCAGCAGCTTAGACAGGGTTTTCACTGAAGCCTTCTTT	CASSLDRVFTEAFF
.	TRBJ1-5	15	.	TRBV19	TGTGCCAGTAAACAGGGAGACGATAGCAATCAGCCCCAGCATTTT	CASKQGDDSNQPQHF
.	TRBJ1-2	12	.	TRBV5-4	TGTGCCAGCAGCTTGGACAGGGCTGGCTACACCTTC	CASSLDRAGYTF
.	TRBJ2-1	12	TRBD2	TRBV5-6	TGTGCCAGCAGCCTCCGCGGGGGGGCTCCGTTCTTC	CASSLRGGAPFF
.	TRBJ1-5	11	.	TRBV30	TGTGCCGCAGGGTATCGTCAGCCCCAGCATTTT	CAAGYRQPQHF
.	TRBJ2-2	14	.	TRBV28	TGTGCCAGCAGTTCCCCGGCGGGCGTCGGGGAGCTGTTTTTT	CASSSPAGVGELFF
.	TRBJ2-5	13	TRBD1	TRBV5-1	TGCGCCAGCAGGACTGCAGGGGGAGAGACCCAGTACTTC	CASRTAGGETQYF
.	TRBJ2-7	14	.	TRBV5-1	TGCGCCAGCAGCTTGGTCAGGGGCGGGTACGAGCAGTACTTC	CASSLVRGGYEQYF
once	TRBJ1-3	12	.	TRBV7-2	TGTGCCAGCAGCTCGGAGGGAAACACCATATATTTT	CASSSEGNTIYF